The T cell receptor (beta chain) described here comes from a study of OX40 agonist ivuxolimab in advanced cancers. As for the study in general: Dose-escalation patients had hepatocellular carcinoma, melanoma, renal cell or head and neck cancer.

CDR3 length: 19 amino acids. Germline values: CDR1 SGHVS, CDR2 FNYEAQ. V shed 4 bases, J shed 2 bases, and the junction held 10 bases outside the gene matches. No patient had autoimmune disease or received systemic immunosuppression. TCRdb keeps only in-frame clones here, not all; method: immunoSEQ multiplex PCR. The sample lists over 50,000 clones; 89% were seen once. Turning to this clone: Its antigen is not identified.

Study conclusions and caveats: Those patients achieving a partial response at 0.1-3.0 mg/kg showed among the lowest clonal expansion.

V gene TRBV7-6 combines with J gene TRBJ2-2; 13 positions match TRBD2. Sequences were derived from CD4+ or CD8+ T cells sorted from blood, sampled in a trial of the OX40 agonist ivuxolimab. The TCR sequence derives from an adult with an advanced solid tumor such as melanoma, head and neck, liver or kidney cancer. In DNA form, the CDR3 reads TGTGCCAGCAGCTCCGGACTAGCGGGAGAATTCCTCAACACCGGGGAGCTGTTTTTT. It specifies CASSSGLAGEFLNTGELFF.